This T cell receptor beta chain came from a study of cytomegalovirus exposure and HLA in healthy donors. General observations from the study: The authors listed some 150 TCR beta chains as cytomegalovirus-associated. According to a subsequent analysis, TCR clusters identified in the first cohort showed a tendency to co-occur across the approximately 130 validation repertoires. As was reported, the classifier diagnosed cytomegalovirus status with high specificity and sensitivity.

The V end lost 2 bases, the J end lost 2 bases, and 11 bases lay between the germline ends. The germline CDR1 and CDR2 sequences are SGHNT and YYREEE (reference sequence). The CDR3 spans 14 residues. This clone was recorded once. Its antigen is undetermined. Generated by immunoSEQ multiplex PCR, the TCRdb table keeps only in-frame clones and is missing some. The sample includes about 120,000 clones, 89% seen only once; the top ten take approximately 1.2%. J is TRBJ2-7 and V is TRBV5-4, with a tentative D call TRBD1 (6 bases). Sequencing used PBMCs. This TCR derives from a woman aged 18-29 years in good health and CMV-seronegative. This CDR3 is CASSFGGRAYEQYF. As DNA, the CDR3 is TGTGCCAGCAGCTTTGGGGGCAGGGCCTACGAGCAGTACTTC.